This is a list of T cell receptor beta chains from one sample in a study of synovial regulatory T cells in juvenile arthritis. The data were produced by immunoSEQ multiplex PCR, yet TCRdb's version contains in-frame clones alone and is incomplete. The table lists 7,500 to 10,000 clones. What was sequenced was Treg cells from blood. All receptors derive from a donor younger than 30 with juvenile idiopathic arthritis. The CDR3 runs from the conserved cysteine through the conserved F or W. Each record gives: J gene, V gene, clone size, CDR3 protein. Clone size appears in some rows only: once, few, many, or a class for an expanded clone.

TRBJ1-2,TRBV27,-,CASRDSARGLAGYTF
TRBJ2-3,TRBV5-1,-,CASSSSTDTQYF
TRBJ1-5,TRBV5-1,-,CASSLLGGNQPQHF
TRBJ2-7,TRBV6-1,-,CASSANRISYEQYF
TRBJ1-3,TRBV5-1,-,CASSLASRGASGGNTIYF
TRBJ2-5,TRBV5-6,medium-sized,CASSYKGVETQYF
TRBJ1-5,TRBV7-9,-,CASSLQGAGQPQHF
TRBJ1-5,TRBV10-3,-,CAIRGDRSNQPQHF
TRBJ1-4,TRBV21-1,-,CASSKEWGGFPTNEKLFF
TRBJ1-5,TRBV5-6,-,CASRLFRVGGPNPNQPQHF
TRBJ2-7,TRBV6-5,-,CASRRDRAYEQYF
TRBJ1-2,TRBV28,-,CASGTGNYGYTF
TRBJ1-6,TRBV21-1,-,CASSKLRVPPLHF
TRBJ1-4,TRBV27,-,CASSLTGSANEKLFF
TRBJ1-1,TRBV5-1,-,CASSLWGVATEAFF